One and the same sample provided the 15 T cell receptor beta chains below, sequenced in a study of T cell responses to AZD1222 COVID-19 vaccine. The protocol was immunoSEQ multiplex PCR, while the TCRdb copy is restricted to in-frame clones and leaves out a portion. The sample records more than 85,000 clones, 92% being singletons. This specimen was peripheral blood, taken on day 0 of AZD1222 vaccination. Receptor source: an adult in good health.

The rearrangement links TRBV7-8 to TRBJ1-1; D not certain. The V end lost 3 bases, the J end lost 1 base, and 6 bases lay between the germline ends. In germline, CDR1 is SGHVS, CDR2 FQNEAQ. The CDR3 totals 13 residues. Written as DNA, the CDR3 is TGTGCCAGCAGCTTCTCTGGGAACACTGAAGCTTTCTTT. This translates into CASSFSGNTEAFF. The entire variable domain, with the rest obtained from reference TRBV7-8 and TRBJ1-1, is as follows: GAGVSQSPRYKVAKRGQDVALRCDPISGHVSLFWYQQALGQGPEFLTYFQNEAQLDKSGLPSDRFFAERPEGSVSTLKIQRTQQEDSAVYLCASSFSGNTEAFFGQGTRLTVV.

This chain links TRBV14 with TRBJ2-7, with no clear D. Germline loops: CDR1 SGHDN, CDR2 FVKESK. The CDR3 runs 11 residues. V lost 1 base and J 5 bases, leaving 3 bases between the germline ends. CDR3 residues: CASSQANEQYF. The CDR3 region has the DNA TGTGCCAGCAGCCAAGCGAACGAGCAGTACTTC.

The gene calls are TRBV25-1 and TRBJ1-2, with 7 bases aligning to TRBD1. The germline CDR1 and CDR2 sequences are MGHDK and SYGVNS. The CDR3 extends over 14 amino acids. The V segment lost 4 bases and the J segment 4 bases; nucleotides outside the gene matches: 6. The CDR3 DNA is TGTGCCAGCAGTGGGACGCAGGGGGGCTATGGCTACACCTTC. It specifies CASSGTQGGYGYTF.

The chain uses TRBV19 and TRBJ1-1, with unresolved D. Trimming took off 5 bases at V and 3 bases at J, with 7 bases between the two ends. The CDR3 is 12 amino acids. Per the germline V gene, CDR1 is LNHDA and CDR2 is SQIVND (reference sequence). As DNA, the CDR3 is TGTGCCAGTAGTCTCCAATACACTGAAGCTTTCTTT. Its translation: CASSLQYTEAFF.

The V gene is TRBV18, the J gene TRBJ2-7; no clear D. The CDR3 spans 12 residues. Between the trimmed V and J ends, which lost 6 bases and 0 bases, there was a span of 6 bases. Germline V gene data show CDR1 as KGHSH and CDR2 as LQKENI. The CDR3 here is CASSRSSYEQYF. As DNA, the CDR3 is TGTGCCAGCTCCCGGAGCTCCTACGAGCAGTACTTC.

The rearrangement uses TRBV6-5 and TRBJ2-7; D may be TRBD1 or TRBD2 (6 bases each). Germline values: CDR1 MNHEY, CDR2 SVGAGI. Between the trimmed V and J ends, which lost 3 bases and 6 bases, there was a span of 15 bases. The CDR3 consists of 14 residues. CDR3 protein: CASSYAYREAEQYF. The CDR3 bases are TGTGCCAGCAGTTATGCGTACAGGGAGGCCGAGCAGTACTTC.

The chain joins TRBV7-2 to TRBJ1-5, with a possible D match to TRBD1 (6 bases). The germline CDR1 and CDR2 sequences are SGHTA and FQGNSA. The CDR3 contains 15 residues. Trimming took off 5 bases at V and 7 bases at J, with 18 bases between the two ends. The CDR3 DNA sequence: TGTGCCAGCAGCCTACAGGGTAGTACAGGGCAGCCCCAGCATTTT. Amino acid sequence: CASSLQGSTGQPQHF.

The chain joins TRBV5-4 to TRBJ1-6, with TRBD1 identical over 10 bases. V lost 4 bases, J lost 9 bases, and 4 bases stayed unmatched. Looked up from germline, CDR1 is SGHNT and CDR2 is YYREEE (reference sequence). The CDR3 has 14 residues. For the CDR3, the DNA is TGTGCCAGCAGCCAGGGACAGGGGCCTTCACCCCTCCACTTT. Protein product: CASSQGQGPSPLHF.

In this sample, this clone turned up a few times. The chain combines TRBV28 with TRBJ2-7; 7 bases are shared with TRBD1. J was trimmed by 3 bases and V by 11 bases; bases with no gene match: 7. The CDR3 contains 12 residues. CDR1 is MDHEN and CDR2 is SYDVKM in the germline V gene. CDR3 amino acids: CAVRGQDYEQYF. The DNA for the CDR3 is TGTGCCGTACGAGGACAGGACTACGAGCAGTACTTC. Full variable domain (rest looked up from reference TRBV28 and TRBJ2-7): DVKVTQSSRYLVKRTGEKVFLECVQDMDHENMFWYRQDPGLGLRLIYFSYDVKMKEKGDIPEGYSVSREKKERFSLILESASTNQTSMYLCAVRGQDYEQYFGPGTRLTVT.

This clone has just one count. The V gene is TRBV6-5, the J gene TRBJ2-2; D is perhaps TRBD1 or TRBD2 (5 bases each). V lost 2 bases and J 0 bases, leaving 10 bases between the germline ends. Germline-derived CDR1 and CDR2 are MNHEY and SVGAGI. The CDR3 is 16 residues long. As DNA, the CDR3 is TGTGCCAGCAGTTACGCTTGGGGGTCGAACACCGGGGAGCTGTTTTTT. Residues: CASSYAWGSNTGELFF.

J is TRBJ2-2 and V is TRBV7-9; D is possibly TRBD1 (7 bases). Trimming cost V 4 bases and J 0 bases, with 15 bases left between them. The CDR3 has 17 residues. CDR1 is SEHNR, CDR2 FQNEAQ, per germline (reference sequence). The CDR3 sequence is CASSSPRGTANTGELFF. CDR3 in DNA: TGTGCCAGCAGCTCCCCCCGGGGGACAGCGAACACCGGGGAGCTGTTTTTT.

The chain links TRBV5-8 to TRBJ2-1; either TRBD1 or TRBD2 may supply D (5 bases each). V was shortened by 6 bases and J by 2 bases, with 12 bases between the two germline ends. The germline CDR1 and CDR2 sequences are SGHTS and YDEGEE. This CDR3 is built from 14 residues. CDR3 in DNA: TGTGCCAGCACCATCGAGGGACCCTACAATGAGCAGTTCTTC. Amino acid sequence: CASTIEGPYNEQFF.

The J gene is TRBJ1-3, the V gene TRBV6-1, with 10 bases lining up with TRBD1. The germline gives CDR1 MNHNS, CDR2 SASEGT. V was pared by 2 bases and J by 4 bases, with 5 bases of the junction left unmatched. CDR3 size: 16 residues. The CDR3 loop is CASSEPTGGRGNTIYF. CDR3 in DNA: TGTGCCAGCAGTGAACCGACAGGGGGCCGGGGAAACACCATATATTTT.

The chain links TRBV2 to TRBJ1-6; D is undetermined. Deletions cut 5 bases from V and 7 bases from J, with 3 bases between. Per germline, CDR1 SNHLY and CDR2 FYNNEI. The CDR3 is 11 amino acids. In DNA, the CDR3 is TGTGCCAGCAGTACCAATTCACCCCTCCACTTT. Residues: CASSTNSPLHF.

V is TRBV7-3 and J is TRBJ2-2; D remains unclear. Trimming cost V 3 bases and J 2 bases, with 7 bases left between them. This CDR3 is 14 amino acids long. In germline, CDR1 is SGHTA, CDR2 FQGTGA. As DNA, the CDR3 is TGTGCCAGCAGCTTTTCCAGTAACACCGGGGAGCTGTTTTTT. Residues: CASSFSSNTGELFF.